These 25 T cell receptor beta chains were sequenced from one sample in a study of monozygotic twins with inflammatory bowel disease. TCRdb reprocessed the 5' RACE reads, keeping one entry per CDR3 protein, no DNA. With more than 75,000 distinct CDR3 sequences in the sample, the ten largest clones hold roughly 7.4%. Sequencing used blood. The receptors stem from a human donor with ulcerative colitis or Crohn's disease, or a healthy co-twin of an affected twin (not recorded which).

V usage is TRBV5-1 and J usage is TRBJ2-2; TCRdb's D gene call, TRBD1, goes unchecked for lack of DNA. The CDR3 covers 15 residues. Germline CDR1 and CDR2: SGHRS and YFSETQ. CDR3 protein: CASSGGQTNTGELFF.

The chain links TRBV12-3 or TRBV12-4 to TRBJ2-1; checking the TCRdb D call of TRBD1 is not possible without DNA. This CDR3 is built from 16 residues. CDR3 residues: CASTITGTGSYNEQFF.

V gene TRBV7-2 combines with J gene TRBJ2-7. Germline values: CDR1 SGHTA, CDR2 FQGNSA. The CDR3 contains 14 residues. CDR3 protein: CASSLGEWSYEQYF.

The CDR3 protein is CSADRGDTGELFF. The V gene is TRBV29-1, the J gene TRBJ2-2; without DNA, the TCRdb call of TRBD1 cannot be checked. This CDR3 is 13 amino acids long. Germline V gene lookup returns CDR1 SQVTM and CDR2 ANQGSEA.

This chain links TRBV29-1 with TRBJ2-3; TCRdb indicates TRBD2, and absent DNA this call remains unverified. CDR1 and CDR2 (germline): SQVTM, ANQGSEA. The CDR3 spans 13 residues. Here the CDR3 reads CSAGTAGTDTQYF.

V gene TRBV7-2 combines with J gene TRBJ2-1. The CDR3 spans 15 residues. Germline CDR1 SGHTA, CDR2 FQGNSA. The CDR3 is CASTQLRGSYNEQFF.

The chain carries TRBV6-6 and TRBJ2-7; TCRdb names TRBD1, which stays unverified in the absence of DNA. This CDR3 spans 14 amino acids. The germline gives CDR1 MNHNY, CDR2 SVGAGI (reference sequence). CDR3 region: CASSRRDIHYEQYF.

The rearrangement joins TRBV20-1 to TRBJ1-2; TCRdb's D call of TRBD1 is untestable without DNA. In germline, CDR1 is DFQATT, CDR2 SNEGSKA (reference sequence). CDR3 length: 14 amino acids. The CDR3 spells CSARIVRDSYGYTF.

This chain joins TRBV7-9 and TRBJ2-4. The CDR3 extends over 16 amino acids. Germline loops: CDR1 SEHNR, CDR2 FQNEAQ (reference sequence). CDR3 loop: CASSFEQILAKNIQYF.

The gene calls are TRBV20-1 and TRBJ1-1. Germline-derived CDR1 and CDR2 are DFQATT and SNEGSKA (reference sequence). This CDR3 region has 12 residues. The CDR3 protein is CSGGVGATEAFF.

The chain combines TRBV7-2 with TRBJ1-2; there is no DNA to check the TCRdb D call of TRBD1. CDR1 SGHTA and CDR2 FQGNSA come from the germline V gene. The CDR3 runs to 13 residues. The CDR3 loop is CASSASQGGGYTF. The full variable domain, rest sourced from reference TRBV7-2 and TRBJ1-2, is GAGVSQSPSNKVTEKGKDVELRCDPISGHTALYWYRQSLGQGLEFLIYFQGNSAPDKSGLPSDRFSAERTGGSVSTLTIQRTQQEDSAVYLCASSASQGGGYTFGSGTRLTVV.

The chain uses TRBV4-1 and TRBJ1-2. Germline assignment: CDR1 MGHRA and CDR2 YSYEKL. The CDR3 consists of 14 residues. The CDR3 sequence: CASSQLTLEHGYTF.

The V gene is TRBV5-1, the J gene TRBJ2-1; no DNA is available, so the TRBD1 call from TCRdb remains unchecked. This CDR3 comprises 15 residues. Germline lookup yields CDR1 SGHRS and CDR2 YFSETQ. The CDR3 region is CASSSPGQGSNEQFF.

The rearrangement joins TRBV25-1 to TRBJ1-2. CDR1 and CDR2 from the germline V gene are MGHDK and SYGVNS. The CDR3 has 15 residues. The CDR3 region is CASLGGRGYNYGYTF.

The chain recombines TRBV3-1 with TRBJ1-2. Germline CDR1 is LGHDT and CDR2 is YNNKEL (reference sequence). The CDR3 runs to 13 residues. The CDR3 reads CASSQEGSYGYTF.

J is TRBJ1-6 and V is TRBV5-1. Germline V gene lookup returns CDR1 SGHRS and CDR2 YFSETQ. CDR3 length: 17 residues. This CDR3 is CASSLPRTAIGNSPLHF.

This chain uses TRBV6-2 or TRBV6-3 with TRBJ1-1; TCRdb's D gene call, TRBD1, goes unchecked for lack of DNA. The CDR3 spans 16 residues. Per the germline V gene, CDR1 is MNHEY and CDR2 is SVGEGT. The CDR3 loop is CASSYSRQGVNTEAFF.

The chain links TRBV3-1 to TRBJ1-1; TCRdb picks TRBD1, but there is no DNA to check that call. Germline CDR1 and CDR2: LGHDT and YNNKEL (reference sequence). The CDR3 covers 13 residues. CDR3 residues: CASSFGTVTEAFF.

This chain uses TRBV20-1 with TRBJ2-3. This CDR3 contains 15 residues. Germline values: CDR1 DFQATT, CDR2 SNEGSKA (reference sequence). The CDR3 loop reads CSARAQALRPDTQYF.

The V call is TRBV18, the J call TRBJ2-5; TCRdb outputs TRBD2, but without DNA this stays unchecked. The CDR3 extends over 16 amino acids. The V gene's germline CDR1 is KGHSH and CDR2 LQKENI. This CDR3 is CASSPRTSGGKETQYF.

CDR3 residues: CASSFNGETQYF. V usage is TRBV7-2 and J usage is TRBJ2-5. CDR1 and CDR2 from the germline V gene are SGHTA and FQGNSA. The CDR3 contains 12 residues.

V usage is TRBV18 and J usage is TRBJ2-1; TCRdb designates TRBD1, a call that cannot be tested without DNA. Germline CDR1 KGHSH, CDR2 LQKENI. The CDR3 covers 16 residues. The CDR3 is CASSPPLGTDQGEQFF.

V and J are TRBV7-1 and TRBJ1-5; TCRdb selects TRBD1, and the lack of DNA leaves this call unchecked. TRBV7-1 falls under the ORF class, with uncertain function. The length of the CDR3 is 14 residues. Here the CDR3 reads CASSFGTGGQPQHF.

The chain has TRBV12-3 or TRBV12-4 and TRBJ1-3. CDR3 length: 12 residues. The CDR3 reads CASSNSGNTIYF.

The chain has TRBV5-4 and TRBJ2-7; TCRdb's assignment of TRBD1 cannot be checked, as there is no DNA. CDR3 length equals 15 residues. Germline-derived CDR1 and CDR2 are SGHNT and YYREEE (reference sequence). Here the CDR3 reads CASSSPTTGGSEQYF.